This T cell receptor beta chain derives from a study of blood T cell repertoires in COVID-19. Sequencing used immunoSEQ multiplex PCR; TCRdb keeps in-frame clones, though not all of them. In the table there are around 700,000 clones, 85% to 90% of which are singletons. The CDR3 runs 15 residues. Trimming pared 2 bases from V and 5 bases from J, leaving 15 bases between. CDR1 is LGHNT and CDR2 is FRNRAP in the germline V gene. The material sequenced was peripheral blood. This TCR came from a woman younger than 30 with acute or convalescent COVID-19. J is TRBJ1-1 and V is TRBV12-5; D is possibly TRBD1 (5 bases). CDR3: CASGLRGLGRTEAFF. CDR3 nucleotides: TGTGCTAGTGGTTTGCGGGGCTTAGGGAGGACTGAAGCTTTCTTT.